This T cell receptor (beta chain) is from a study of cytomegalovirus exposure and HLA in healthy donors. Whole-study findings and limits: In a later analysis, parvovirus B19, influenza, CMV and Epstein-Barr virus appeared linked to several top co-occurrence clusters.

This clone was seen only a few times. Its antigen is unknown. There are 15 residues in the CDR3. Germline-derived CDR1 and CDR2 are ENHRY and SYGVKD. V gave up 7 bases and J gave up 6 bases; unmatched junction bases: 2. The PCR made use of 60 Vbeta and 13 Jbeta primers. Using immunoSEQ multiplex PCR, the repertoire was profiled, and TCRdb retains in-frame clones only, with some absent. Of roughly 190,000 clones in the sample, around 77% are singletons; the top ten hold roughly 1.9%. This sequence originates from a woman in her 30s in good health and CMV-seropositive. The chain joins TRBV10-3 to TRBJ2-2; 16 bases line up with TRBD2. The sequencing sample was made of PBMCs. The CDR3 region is CAIMGLAGGAGELFF. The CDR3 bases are TGTGCCATCATGGGACTAGCGGGAGGGGCCGGGGAGCTGTTTTTT.